This T cell receptor beta chain was recorded in a study of blood T cell repertoires in COVID-19. Study as a whole: From the United States, Italy and Spain came samples of acute and convalescent COVID-19. PBMCs, B-cell-depleted T cells, or T cells were the source of the cDNA or gDNA that made up the material.

Original data processing: Nucleated cell number was recorded as an estimate derived from reference gene primer amplification. Only in-frame clones appear in the TCRdb table, and some are missing; sequencing was by immunoSEQ multiplex PCR. V and J calls and clone size come straight from that table; D and trimming were deduced from the DNA. The data show roughly 260,000 clones, 65% to 90% seen once. Germline CDR1 is SGHVS and CDR2 is FNYEAQ. The CDR3 length is 17 residues. V was pared by 3 bases and J by 7 bases, with 22 bases between. The sample comprised peripheral blood. The TCR comes from a woman aged 65 to 85 with acute or convalescent COVID-19. This chain connects TRBV7-6 to TRBJ2-1; no reliable D call. Written as DNA, the CDR3 is TGTGCCAGCAGCTTCTCTCAAAGGTCGCCATCCGGGAATGAGCAGTTCTTC. Encoded protein: CASSFSQRSPSGNEQFF.